These T cell receptor beta chains were read from a single sample in a study of blood T cell repertoires in COVID-19. Assay used: immunoSEQ multiplex PCR; TCRdb lists only in-frame clones, some missing. This sample carries approximately 380,000 clones, more than 75% of them seen once, and the ten largest clones take 0.9% to 1.5%. Sequenced sample: PBMCs or T cells enriched from blood (not recorded which). Receptors were obtained from a woman aged 18-29 years who had recovered from COVID-19. Each CDR3 is given with its conserved first and last residue. Each record gives: V gene, J gene, D gene, clone size, CDR3 protein, CDR3 DNA. D genes are given only for firm matches. For some rows the clone size is stated as once, few or many, or as a class when expanded; others skip it.

>TRBV5-1|TRBJ1-1|-|once
CASSLTQGATEAFF
TGCGCCAGCAGCTTGACCCAGGGCGCCACTGAAGCTTTCTTT
>TRBV28|TRBJ1-1|TRBD1|-
CASSQLPGTENTEAFF
TGTGCCAGCAGTCAACTCCCCGGGACAGAAAACACTGAAGCTTTCTTT
>TRBV4-3|TRBJ1-5|-|few
CASSQDWPSSNQPQHF
TGCGCCAGCAGCCAAGACTGGCCGTCAAGCAATCAGCCCCAGCATTTT
>TRBV7-9|TRBJ2-7|-|-
CASSHSSSTVYEQYF
TGTGCCAGCAGCCACAGTTCCTCTACGGTCTACGAGCAGTACTTC
>TRBV30|TRBJ1-6|TRBD1|-
CAWRIPPGLGQADNSPLHF
TGTGCCTGGAGGATCCCCCCCGGCCTTGGACAGGCCGATAATTCACCCCTCCACTTT
>TRBV29-1|TRBJ1-2|-|-
CSVEFSAFSYTF
TGCAGCGTTGAGTTCAGTGCCTTCAGCTACACCTTC
>TRBV11-1|TRBJ2-1|TRBD1|-
CASSLDRDRFYNEQFF
TGTGCCAGCAGCTTAGATCGGGACAGATTCTACAATGAGCAGTTCTTC
>TRBV15|TRBJ1-2|TRBD1|-
CATSGTANYGYTF
TGTGCCACCAGCGGGACAGCTAACTATGGCTACACCTTC
>TRBV4-1|TRBJ1-6|TRBD1|-
CASSQETGSYNSPLHF
TGCGCCAGCAGCCAGGAGACAGGGTCCTATAATTCACCCCTCCACTTT
>TRBV28|TRBJ2-7|-|-
CASSSTGIPYEQYF
TGTGCCAGCAGTTCGACAGGTATTCCCTACGAGCAGTACTTC
>TRBV27|TRBJ2-1|-|-
CASSLETAWSADEQFF
TGTGCCAGCAGTTTAGAGACCGCGTGGTCAGCGGATGAGCAGTTCTTC
>TRBV5-1|TRBJ2-2|-|-
CASSLTYSTGTGTGELFF
TGCGCCAGCAGCTTGACATACTCAACAGGGACGGGCACCGGGGAGCTGTTTTTT
>TRBV7-9|TRBJ1-1|TRBD1|-
CASSLGQGMNTEAFF
TGTGCCAGCAGCTTAGGACAGGGAATGAACACTGAAGCTTTCTTT
>TRBV19|TRBJ2-2|TRBD1|-
CASSITGGPTGELFF
TGTGCCAGTAGTATTACAGGGGGACCAACCGGGGAGCTGTTTTTT
>TRBV3-1/TRBV3-2|TRBJ1-2|-|-
CASSPIRVLGNYGYTF
TGTGCCAGCAGCCCCATCAGGGTTTTGGGAAACTATGGCTACACCTTC
>TRBV9|TRBJ2-1|-|few
CASRGASLEQFF
TGTGCCAGCAGGGGGGCTAGCCTGGAGCAGTTCTTC
>TRBV5-1|TRBJ1-3|-|-
CASSLGVRGTGNTIYF
TGCGCCAGCAGCTTGGGGGTCAGGGGTACTGGAAACACCATATATTTT
>TRBV18|TRBJ2-7|-|-
CASSDDRSSYEQYF
TGTGCCAGCTCAGACGACAGGAGCTCCTACGAGCAGTACTTC
>TRBV5-4|TRBJ1-2|TRBD1|many
CASNQDRGIYGYTF
TGTGCCAGCAACCAGGACAGGGGGATTTATGGCTACACCTTC
>TRBV29-1|TRBJ1-4|-|-
CSVAGLGEKLFF
TGCAGCGTTGCTGGGCTGGGTGAAAAACTGTTTTTT
>TRBV18|TRBJ2-2|TRBD2|-
CASYRGGTNTGELFF
TGTGCCAGCTATCGCGGGGGGACCAACACCGGGGAGCTGTTTTTT
>TRBV27|TRBJ1-2|TRBD1|-
CASSSADRGLYGYTF
TGTGCCAGCAGCTCCGCCGACAGGGGACTCTATGGCTACACCTTC
>TRBV5-1|TRBJ2-2|-|-
CASSFRETGELFF
TGCGCCAGCAGCTTCAGGGAAACCGGGGAGCTGTTTTTT
>TRBV9|TRBJ2-5|TRBD2|-
CASSVGVAGGVSRETQYF
TGTGCCAGCAGCGTAGGAGTGGCGGGGGGCGTGTCTCGGGAGACCCAGTACTTC
>TRBV10-3|TRBJ2-6|-|-
CAISEGGRRSSGANVLTF
TGTGCCATCAGTGAAGGGGGACGGAGAAGCTCTGGGGCCAACGTCCTGACTTTC
>TRBV4-2|TRBJ1-2|-|-
CASSQEGRRRGGNYGYTF
TGTGCCAGCAGCCAAGAGGGAAGGCGGCGTGGGGGGAACTATGGCTACACCTTC
>TRBV3-1/TRBV3-2|TRBJ1-2|TRBD1|-
CASSADRGRVAGYTF
TGTGCCAGCAGCGCCGACAGGGGGCGCGTGGCGGGCTACACCTTC
>TRBV5-5|TRBJ2-2|TRBD1|-
CASRQGQGRYGELFF
TGTGCCAGCAGACAGGGACAGGGAAGGTACGGGGAGCTGTTTTTT
>TRBV6-5|TRBJ2-3|-|-
CASSSGGVTDTQYF
TGTGCCAGCAGTTCCGGCGGGGTCACAGATACGCAGTATTTT
>TRBV7-9|TRBJ1-2|TRBD1|once
CASSLPPYQNHRGWYGYTF
TGTGCCAGCAGCTTACCACCTTATCAGAACCACAGGGGCTGGTATGGCTACACCTTC
>TRBV19|TRBJ2-5|TRBD1|many
CASSIAGGPQETQYF
TGTGCCAGTAGTATCGCAGGGGGCCCCCAAGAGACCCAGTACTTC
>TRBV3-1/TRBV3-2|TRBJ1-6|TRBD1|-
CASSQDWQGGNSPLHF
TGTGCCAGCAGCCAAGATTGGCAGGGGGGTAATTCACCCCTCCACTTT
>TRBV7-2|TRBJ2-5|-|-
CASSSPSDQETQYF
TGTGCCAGCAGCTCCCCCAGCGACCAAGAGACCCAGTACTTC
>TRBV7-8|TRBJ1-3|-|-
CASSAARGQGGNTIYF
TGTGCCAGCAGCGCCGCCCGTGGGCAGGGTGGAAACACCATATATTTT
>TRBV29-1|TRBJ2-3|TRBD2|-
CSAETSGGADTQYF
TGCAGCGCAGAGACTAGCGGGGGGGCAGATACGCAGTATTTT
>TRBV6-5|TRBJ1-2|-|-
CASSYEGGNGYTF
TGTGCCAGCAGTTATGAGGGGGGGAATGGCTACACCTTC
>TRBV10-3|TRBJ1-1|-|-
CAIKEGSQNTEAFF
TGTGCCATCAAGGAGGGTTCACAGAACACTGAAGCTTTCTTT
>TRBV6-5|TRBJ2-7|-|-
CASTQGLSYEQYF
TGTGCCAGCACCCAGGGGCTATCCTACGAGCAGTACTTC
>TRBV4-1|TRBJ1-5|TRBD1|-
CASSQVTGDQPQHF
TGCGCCAGCAGCCAAGTAACAGGGGATCAGCCCCAGCATTTT
>TRBV6-2/TRBV6-3|TRBJ1-5|TRBD1|-
CASSYEGQGIQPQHF
TGTGCCAGCAGTTACGAGGGACAGGGGATTCAGCCCCAGCATTTT
>TRBV7-9|TRBJ1-1|-|-
CAGGSAEAFF
TGTGCCGGGGGGAGCGCTGAAGCTTTCTTT
>TRBV25-1|TRBJ1-4|TRBD1|-
CASSELHRDRAANEKLFF
TGTGCCAGCAGTGAATTACACCGGGACAGGGCGGCTAATGAAAAACTGTTTTTT
>TRBV5-6|TRBJ2-5|TRBD2|-
CASSLARGEGWQETQYF
TGTGCCAGCAGCTTGGCCCGAGGGGAGGGGTGGCAAGAGACCCAGTACTTC
>TRBV2|TRBJ2-3|TRBD1|-
CATTTGTANTDTQYF
TGTGCCACTACAACCGGGACAGCTAACACAGATACGCAGTATTTT
>TRBV5-1|TRBJ2-7|TRBD1|-
CASSLGQGDHEQYF
TGCGCCAGCAGCTTGGGACAGGGGGACCACGAGCAGTACTTC
>TRBV13|TRBJ1-1|-|-
CASSLGRYTEAFF
TGTGCCAGCAGCTTAGGCAGGTACACTGAAGCTTTCTTT
>TRBV7-6|TRBJ1-6|-|-
CASSSNRAGAYNSPLHF
TGTGCCAGCAGTTCTAACAGGGCGGGGGCCTATAATTCACCCCTCCACTTT
>TRBV2|TRBJ2-5|-|once
CASLNTGQETQYF
TGTGCCAGCCTTAACACGGGACAAGAGACCCAGTACTTC
>TRBV27|TRBJ2-7|-|-
CASSSRGGGGYEQYF
TGTGCCAGCAGTTCCCGGGGAGGGGGAGGATACGAGCAGTACTTC
>TRBV7-3|TRBJ1-6|TRBD1|-
CASSYRTGSPLHF
TGTGCCAGCAGCTACCGGACAGGCTCACCCCTCCACTTT
>TRBV11-1|TRBJ1-1|-|-
CASSLTGEAFF
TGTGCCAGCAGCTTGACGGGTGAAGCTTTCTTT
>TRBV4-1|TRBJ1-5|-|-
CASSQVEGEGQPQHF
TGCGCCAGCAGCCAAGTTGAGGGGGAAGGTCAGCCCCAGCATTTT
>TRBV6-5|TRBJ1-1|-|-
CASSLGSSHEAFF
TGTGCCAGCAGCCTTGGCTCTTCCCATGAAGCTTTCTTT
>TRBV19|TRBJ1-2|-|-
CASSTDPGQGPGYGYTF
TGTGCCAGTAGTACCGACCCGGGGCAGGGGCCCGGCTATGGCTACACCTTC
>TRBV20-1|TRBJ1-6|-|-
CSASKGQGNSPLHF
TGCAGTGCTAGTAAGGGCCAGGGTAATTCACCCCTCCACTTT
>TRBV2|TRBJ1-4|TRBD1|-
CASSEGQGLGEKLFF
TGTGCCAGCAGTGAAGGACAGGGGTTAGGTGAAAAACTGTTTTTT
>TRBV21-1|TRBJ2-7|-|-
CASSKEKGIYEQYF
TGTGCCAGCAGCAAGGAAAAGGGGATTTACGAGCAGTACTTC
>TRBV3-1/TRBV3-2|TRBJ2-7|-|once
CASSQIQGYYEQYF
TGTGCCAGCAGCCAAATACAGGGCTACTACGAGCAGTACTTC
>TRBV5-4|TRBJ1-4|TRBD1|-
CASSEAGTGEKLFF
TGTGCCAGCAGCGAGGCCGGGACAGGGGAAAAACTGTTTTTT
>TRBV6-5|TRBJ2-2|TRBD1|-
CAVNRGPGELFF
TGTGCCGTAAACAGGGGGCCAGGGGAGCTGTTTTTT